A selection of T cell receptor beta chains follows, all from one sample in a study of shared clonotypes between healthy human individuals. Here immunoSEQ multiplex PCR was the method, and the copy in TCRdb shows in-frame clones only, minus some. The sample lists 2,500,000 or so clones, about nine tenths seen once, with 0.3% to 0.4% in the top ten. Material for sequencing was naive CD4+ T cells from PBMCs. These receptors were obtained from a man aged 18 to 29 in good health. Some clones in this sample may be carry-over from other donors' samples. Each CDR3 is given with its conserved first and last residue. The D gene is left open where the match is weak. Only some rows state a clone size, as once, few, many or a class for expanded clones.

clone size | D gene | J gene | V gene | CDR3 DNA | CDR3 protein
NA | TRBD1 | TRBJ2-7 | TRBV10-3 | TGTGCCATCAGCCAGACAGGGGGAGGTTACGAGCAGTACTTC | CAISQTGGGYEQYF
once | NA | TRBJ2-7 | TRBV6-6 | TGTGCCAGCAGTTACGGGGCTCGGCAGTTGGGCGGGGAGCAGTACTTC | CASSYGARQLGGEQYF
NA | TRBD2 | TRBJ2-7 | TRBV5-6 | TGTGCCAGCAGCTTGGCCGGGGGACTAGCGGGACACGAGCAGTACTTC | CASSLAGGLAGHEQYF
once | NA | TRBJ2-7 | TRBV28 | TGTGCCAGCAGGAACACCCCGGGGGCAACCTACGAGCAGTACTTC | CASRNTPGATYEQYF
NA | TRBD1 | TRBJ2-1 | TRBV7-3 | TGTGCCAGCAGCAAAACAGGGGGCTCGAATGAGCAGTTCTTC | CASSKTGGSNEQFF
NA | TRBD2 | TRBJ2-1 | TRBV6-1 | TGTGCCAGCAGTGGATCTCCGGGACTAGCGGTATACAATGAGCAGTTCTTC | CASSGSPGLAVYNEQFF
once | NA | TRBJ1-2 | TRBV5-1 | TGCGCCAGCAGCACGGGCGGGGGGTCGTATGGCTACACCTTC | CASSTGGGSYGYTF
NA | NA | TRBJ2-1 | TRBV23-1 | TGCGCCAGCAGTCAATCGGGCCAAAGAAACAATGAGCAGTTCTTC | CASSQSGQRNNEQFF
NA | NA | TRBJ2-3 | TRBV18 | TGTGCCAGCTCACCGGGGGTTACAGATACGCAGTATTTT | CASSPGVTDTQYF
NA | NA | TRBJ1-5 | TRBV9 | TGTGCCAGCAGCGCCGACCTCGATCAGCCCCAGCATTTT | CASSADLDQPQHF
NA | TRBD2 | TRBJ2-5 | TRBV2 | TGTGCCAGCACCCTATCGGCGGGAGGGCCTGTGGAGACCCAGTACTTC | CASTLSAGGPVETQYF
NA | NA | TRBJ1-5 | TRBV2 | TGTGCCAGCAGCCGGGACGTAGATCAGCCCCAGCATTTT | CASSRDVDQPQHF
NA | NA | TRBJ2-5 | TRBV28 | TGTGCCAGCGGGCTGACAATGGAGACCCAGTACTTC | CASGLTMETQYF
NA | NA | TRBJ2-3 | TRBV7-3 | TGTGCCAGCAGCCCAGGGGCAGATACGCAGTATTTT | CASSPGADTQYF